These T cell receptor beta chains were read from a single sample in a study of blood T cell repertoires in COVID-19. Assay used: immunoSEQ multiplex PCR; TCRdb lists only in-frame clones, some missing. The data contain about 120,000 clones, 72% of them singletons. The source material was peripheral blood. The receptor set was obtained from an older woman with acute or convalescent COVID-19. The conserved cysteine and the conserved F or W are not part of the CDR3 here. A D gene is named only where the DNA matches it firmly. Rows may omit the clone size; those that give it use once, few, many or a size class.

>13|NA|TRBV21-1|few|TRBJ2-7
ASSKKGARNYEQY
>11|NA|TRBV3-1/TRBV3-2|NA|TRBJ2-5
ASSQVGGETQY
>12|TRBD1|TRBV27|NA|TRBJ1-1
ASSEGGRNTEAF
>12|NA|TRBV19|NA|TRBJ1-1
ASSPTGPTFEAF
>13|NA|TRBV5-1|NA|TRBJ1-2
ASSLRNRVDYGYT
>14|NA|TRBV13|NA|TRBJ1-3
ASSLIPSRSGNTIY
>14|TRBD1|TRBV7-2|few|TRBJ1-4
ASSYDGGGQDEKLF
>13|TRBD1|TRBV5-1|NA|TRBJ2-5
ASSLGSGQIETQY
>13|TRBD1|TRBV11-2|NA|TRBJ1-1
ASSPRDRVNTEAF
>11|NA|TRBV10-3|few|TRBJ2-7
AIMRPNSYEQY
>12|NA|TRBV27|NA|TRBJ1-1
ASRETESITEAF
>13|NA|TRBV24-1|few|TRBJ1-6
ATPQGLWVGSPLH
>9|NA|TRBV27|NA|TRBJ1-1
ASRGGTEAF
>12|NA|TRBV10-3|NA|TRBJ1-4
AFLHSRGWEKLF
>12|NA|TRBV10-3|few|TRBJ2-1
AISESARYNEQF
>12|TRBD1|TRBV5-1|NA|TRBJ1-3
ACGTGPSGNTIY
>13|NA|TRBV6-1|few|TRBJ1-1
ASSDGGLGGTEAF
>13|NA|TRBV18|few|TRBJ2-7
ASSPDLSGSYEQY
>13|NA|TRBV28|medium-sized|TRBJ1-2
ASSAPSGGNYGYT
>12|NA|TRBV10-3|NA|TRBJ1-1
AISETSTTGEAF
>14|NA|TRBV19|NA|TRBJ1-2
ASTSTGGRGNYGYT
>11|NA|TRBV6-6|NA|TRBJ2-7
ASSYEAGTPQY
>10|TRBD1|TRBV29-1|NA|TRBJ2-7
SGGTDRVQQY
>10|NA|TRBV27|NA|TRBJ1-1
ASSLQGSEAF
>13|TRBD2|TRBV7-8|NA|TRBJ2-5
ASSLGLAEQETQY
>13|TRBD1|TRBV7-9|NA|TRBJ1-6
ASSARTGKNSPLH
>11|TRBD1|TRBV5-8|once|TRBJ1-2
ASSFGQGYGYT
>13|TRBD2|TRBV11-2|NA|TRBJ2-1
ASSLAASGGNEQF
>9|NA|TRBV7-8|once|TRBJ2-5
AIVTEETQY
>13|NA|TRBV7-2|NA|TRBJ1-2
ASSLDPGLGYGYT
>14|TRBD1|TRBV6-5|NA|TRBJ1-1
ASSYAVGRGQTEAF
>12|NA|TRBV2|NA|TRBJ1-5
ASSPEGGNQPQH
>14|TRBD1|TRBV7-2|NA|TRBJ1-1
ASSLNAGGTNTEAF
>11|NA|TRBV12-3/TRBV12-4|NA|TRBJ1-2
ASSLAGSGGYT
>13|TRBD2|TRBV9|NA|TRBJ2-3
ASNVAGGLTDTQY
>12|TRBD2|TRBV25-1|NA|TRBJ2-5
ASSPRGGGETQY
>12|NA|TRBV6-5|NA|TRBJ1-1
ASRPEQANTEAF
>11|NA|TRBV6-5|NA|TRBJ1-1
ASSYTVNTEAF
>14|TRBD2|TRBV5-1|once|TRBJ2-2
ASSLKLTSATGELF
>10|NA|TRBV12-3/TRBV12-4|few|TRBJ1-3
ASRPGGNTIY
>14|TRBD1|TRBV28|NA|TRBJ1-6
ASREQGRSYNSPLH
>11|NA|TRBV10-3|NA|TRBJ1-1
AIMTEMNTEAF
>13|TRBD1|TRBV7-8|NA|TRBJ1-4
ASSPGSTGREKLF
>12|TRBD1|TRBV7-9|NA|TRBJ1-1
ASSFGQGATEAF
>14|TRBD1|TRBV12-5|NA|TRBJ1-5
ASGMLGQGSGQPQH
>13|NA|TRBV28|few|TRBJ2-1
ASSLGDQRNNEQF
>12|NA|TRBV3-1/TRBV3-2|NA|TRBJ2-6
ASSHSSGANVLT
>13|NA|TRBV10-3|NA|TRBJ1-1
AISDLLGVFTEAF
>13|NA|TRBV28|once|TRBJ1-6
ASSPHQTYNSPLH
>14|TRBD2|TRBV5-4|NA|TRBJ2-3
ASSLRGAGGADTQY
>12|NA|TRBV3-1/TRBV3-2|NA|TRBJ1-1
ASSQGRGFTEAF
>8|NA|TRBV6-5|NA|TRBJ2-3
ASSPPKLG
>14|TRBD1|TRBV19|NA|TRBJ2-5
ASSPGQGRWQETQY
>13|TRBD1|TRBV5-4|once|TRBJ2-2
ASSLAGQVTGELF
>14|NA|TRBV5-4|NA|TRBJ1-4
ASSLDLGAGNEKLF
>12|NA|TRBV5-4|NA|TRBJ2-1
ASSLLQGTDEQF
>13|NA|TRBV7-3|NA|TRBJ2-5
ASSSQGGGRETQY
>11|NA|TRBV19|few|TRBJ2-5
ASSKARGETQY
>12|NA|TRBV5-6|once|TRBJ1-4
ASSLGAPDEKLF
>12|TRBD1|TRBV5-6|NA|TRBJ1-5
ASRRQGANQPQH